The present T cell receptor beta chain was sequenced within a study of T cells after posttransplantation cyclophosphamide. Whole-study findings and limits: Recipient CMV seropositivity and CMV reactivation strongly tracked TRB clonality. Tissue-infiltrating T cells from skin or gut overlapped little with blood T cells. Later post-transplant blood repertoires were often dominated by donor CD8+ memory clones.

Trimming removed 1 base from V and 0 bases from J; junction bases left unmatched: 4. This CDR3 has 16 amino acids. Germline V lookup: CDR1 SSHAT, CDR2 FNYEAQ (reference sequence). About this clone: The antigen remains undetermined.

Profiling relied on immunoSEQ multiplex PCR, and the TCRdb table lists in-frame clones only, not all of them. The sample lists over 20,000 clones, nearly 99% occurring once. The sequenced material came from naive CD8+ T cells sorted from PBMCs. The chain has TRBV7-7 and TRBJ2-7, with 9 bases identical to TRBD2. This TCR derives from a man aged 40-55 years in good health, CMV-negative, and a related stem cell transplant donor. The CDR3 nucleotides read TGTGCCAGCAGCTTAGAAAGCGGGAGGCCCTCCTACGAGCAGTACTTC. Its translation is CASSLESGRPSYEQYF.